The rows below give T cell receptor beta chains drawn from one sample of a study of CD8+ T cells in alopecia areata. Measured with immunoSEQ multiplex PCR; TCRdb has only the in-frame clones, and not every one. This table has roughly 120,000 clones, roughly 50% appearing once. Specimen: CD8+ T cells sorted from blood, collected at week 4, from a patient treated with tofacitinib. All receptors come from a human donor with alopecia areata. Each CDR3 is given with its conserved first and last residue. D genes are given only for firm matches. A row's size may be missing; if present it is once, few, many or a size class.

CDR3	DNA	size	V	J	D
CSALEQGEQYF	TGCAGTGCGTTAGAGCAGGGCGAGCAGTACTTC	NA	TRBV20-1	TRBJ2-7	NA
CASTPADSTGTGYEQFF	TGTGCCAGCACGCCAGCGGACTCAACCGGGACAGGGTATGAGCAGTTCTTC	NA	TRBV11-1	TRBJ2-1	TRBD1
CAWSLGTGNTEAFF	TGTGCCTGGAGTTTGGGAACAGGGAACACTGAAGCTTTCTTT	NA	TRBV30	TRBJ1-1	NA
CASSSESPFYGYTF	TGTGCCAGCAGCTCGGAAAGTCCGTTCTATGGCTACACCTTC	NA	TRBV7-9	TRBJ1-2	NA
CASSPLPGISVQETQYF	TGTGCCAGCTCACCACTTCCGGGTATCAGTGTTCAAGAGACCCAGTACTTC	NA	TRBV18	TRBJ2-5	NA
CASSPSLAGAYTGELFF	TGTGCCAGCAGCCCCTCCTTAGCGGGGGCCTACACCGGGGAGCTGTTTTTT	NA	TRBV7-9	TRBJ2-2	TRBD2
CASSSFDGLEQFF	TGTGCCAGCAGTTCCTTCGACGGATTGGAGCAGTTCTTC	once	TRBV6-5	TRBJ2-1	NA
CAWRSRVDRVSYEQYF	TGTGCCTGGAGGTCCCGTGTGGACAGGGTATCCTACGAGCAGTACTTC	NA	TRBV30	TRBJ2-7	TRBD1
CASSLTGNEQYF	TGTGCCAGCAGCCTGACGGGCAACGAGCAGTACTTC	NA	TRBV27	TRBJ2-7	NA
CASTNLLVGYGYTF	TGTGCCAGCACCAACCTGCTTGTTGGATATGGCTACACCTTC	NA	TRBV6-5	TRBJ1-2	NA
CSVEPLAANYEQYF	TGCAGCGTTGAACCACTAGCGGCGAATTACGAGCAGTACTTC	NA	TRBV29-1	TRBJ2-7	TRBD2
CASSAYSGGGTDTQYF	TGTGCCAGCAGCGCCTATAGCGGGGGTGGCACAGATACGCAGTATTTT	NA	TRBV9	TRBJ2-3	TRBD2
CASSLVGAQEQYF	TGTGCCAGCAGTTTGGTGGGGGCGCAGGAGCAGTACTTC	NA	TRBV27	TRBJ2-7	NA
CSVPRHKRDGYTF	TGCAGCGTCCCGAGACACAAACGGGATGGCTACACCTTC	NA	TRBV29-1	TRBJ1-2	NA
CASSQGPGDQVYEQYF	TGTGCCAGCAGCCAAGGCCCAGGGGATCAAGTTTACGAGCAGTACTTC	NA	TRBV4-2	TRBJ2-7	NA
CASSPDRPEETQYF	TGTGCCAGCAGCCCGGACCGACCTGAGGAGACCCAGTACTTC	NA	TRBV6-5	TRBJ2-5	NA
CASRRGSVGNEQYF	TGTGCCAGCAGGAGGGGATCGGTGGGGAACGAGCAGTACTTC	few	TRBV27	TRBJ2-7	NA
CASSSRDRGPSEKLFF	TGTGCCAGCAGCTCTCGTGACAGGGGGCCGTCCGAAAAACTGTTTTTT	NA	TRBV7-9	TRBJ1-4	TRBD1